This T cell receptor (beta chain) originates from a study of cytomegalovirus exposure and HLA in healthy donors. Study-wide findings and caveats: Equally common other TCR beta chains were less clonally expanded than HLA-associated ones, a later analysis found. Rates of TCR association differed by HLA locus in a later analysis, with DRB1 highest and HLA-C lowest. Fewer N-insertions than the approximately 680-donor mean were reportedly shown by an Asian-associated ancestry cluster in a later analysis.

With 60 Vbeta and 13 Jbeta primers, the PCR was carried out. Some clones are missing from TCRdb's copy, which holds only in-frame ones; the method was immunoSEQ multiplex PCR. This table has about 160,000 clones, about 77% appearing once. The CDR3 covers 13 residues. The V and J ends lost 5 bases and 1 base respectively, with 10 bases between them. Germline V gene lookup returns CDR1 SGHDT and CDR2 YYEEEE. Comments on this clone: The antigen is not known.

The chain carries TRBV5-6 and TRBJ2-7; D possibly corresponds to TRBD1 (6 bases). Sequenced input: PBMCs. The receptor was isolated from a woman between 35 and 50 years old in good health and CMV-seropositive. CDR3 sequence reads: CASSPQGSYEQYF. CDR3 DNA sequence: TGTGCCAGCAGTCCTCAGGGGTCCTACGAGCAGTACTTC.